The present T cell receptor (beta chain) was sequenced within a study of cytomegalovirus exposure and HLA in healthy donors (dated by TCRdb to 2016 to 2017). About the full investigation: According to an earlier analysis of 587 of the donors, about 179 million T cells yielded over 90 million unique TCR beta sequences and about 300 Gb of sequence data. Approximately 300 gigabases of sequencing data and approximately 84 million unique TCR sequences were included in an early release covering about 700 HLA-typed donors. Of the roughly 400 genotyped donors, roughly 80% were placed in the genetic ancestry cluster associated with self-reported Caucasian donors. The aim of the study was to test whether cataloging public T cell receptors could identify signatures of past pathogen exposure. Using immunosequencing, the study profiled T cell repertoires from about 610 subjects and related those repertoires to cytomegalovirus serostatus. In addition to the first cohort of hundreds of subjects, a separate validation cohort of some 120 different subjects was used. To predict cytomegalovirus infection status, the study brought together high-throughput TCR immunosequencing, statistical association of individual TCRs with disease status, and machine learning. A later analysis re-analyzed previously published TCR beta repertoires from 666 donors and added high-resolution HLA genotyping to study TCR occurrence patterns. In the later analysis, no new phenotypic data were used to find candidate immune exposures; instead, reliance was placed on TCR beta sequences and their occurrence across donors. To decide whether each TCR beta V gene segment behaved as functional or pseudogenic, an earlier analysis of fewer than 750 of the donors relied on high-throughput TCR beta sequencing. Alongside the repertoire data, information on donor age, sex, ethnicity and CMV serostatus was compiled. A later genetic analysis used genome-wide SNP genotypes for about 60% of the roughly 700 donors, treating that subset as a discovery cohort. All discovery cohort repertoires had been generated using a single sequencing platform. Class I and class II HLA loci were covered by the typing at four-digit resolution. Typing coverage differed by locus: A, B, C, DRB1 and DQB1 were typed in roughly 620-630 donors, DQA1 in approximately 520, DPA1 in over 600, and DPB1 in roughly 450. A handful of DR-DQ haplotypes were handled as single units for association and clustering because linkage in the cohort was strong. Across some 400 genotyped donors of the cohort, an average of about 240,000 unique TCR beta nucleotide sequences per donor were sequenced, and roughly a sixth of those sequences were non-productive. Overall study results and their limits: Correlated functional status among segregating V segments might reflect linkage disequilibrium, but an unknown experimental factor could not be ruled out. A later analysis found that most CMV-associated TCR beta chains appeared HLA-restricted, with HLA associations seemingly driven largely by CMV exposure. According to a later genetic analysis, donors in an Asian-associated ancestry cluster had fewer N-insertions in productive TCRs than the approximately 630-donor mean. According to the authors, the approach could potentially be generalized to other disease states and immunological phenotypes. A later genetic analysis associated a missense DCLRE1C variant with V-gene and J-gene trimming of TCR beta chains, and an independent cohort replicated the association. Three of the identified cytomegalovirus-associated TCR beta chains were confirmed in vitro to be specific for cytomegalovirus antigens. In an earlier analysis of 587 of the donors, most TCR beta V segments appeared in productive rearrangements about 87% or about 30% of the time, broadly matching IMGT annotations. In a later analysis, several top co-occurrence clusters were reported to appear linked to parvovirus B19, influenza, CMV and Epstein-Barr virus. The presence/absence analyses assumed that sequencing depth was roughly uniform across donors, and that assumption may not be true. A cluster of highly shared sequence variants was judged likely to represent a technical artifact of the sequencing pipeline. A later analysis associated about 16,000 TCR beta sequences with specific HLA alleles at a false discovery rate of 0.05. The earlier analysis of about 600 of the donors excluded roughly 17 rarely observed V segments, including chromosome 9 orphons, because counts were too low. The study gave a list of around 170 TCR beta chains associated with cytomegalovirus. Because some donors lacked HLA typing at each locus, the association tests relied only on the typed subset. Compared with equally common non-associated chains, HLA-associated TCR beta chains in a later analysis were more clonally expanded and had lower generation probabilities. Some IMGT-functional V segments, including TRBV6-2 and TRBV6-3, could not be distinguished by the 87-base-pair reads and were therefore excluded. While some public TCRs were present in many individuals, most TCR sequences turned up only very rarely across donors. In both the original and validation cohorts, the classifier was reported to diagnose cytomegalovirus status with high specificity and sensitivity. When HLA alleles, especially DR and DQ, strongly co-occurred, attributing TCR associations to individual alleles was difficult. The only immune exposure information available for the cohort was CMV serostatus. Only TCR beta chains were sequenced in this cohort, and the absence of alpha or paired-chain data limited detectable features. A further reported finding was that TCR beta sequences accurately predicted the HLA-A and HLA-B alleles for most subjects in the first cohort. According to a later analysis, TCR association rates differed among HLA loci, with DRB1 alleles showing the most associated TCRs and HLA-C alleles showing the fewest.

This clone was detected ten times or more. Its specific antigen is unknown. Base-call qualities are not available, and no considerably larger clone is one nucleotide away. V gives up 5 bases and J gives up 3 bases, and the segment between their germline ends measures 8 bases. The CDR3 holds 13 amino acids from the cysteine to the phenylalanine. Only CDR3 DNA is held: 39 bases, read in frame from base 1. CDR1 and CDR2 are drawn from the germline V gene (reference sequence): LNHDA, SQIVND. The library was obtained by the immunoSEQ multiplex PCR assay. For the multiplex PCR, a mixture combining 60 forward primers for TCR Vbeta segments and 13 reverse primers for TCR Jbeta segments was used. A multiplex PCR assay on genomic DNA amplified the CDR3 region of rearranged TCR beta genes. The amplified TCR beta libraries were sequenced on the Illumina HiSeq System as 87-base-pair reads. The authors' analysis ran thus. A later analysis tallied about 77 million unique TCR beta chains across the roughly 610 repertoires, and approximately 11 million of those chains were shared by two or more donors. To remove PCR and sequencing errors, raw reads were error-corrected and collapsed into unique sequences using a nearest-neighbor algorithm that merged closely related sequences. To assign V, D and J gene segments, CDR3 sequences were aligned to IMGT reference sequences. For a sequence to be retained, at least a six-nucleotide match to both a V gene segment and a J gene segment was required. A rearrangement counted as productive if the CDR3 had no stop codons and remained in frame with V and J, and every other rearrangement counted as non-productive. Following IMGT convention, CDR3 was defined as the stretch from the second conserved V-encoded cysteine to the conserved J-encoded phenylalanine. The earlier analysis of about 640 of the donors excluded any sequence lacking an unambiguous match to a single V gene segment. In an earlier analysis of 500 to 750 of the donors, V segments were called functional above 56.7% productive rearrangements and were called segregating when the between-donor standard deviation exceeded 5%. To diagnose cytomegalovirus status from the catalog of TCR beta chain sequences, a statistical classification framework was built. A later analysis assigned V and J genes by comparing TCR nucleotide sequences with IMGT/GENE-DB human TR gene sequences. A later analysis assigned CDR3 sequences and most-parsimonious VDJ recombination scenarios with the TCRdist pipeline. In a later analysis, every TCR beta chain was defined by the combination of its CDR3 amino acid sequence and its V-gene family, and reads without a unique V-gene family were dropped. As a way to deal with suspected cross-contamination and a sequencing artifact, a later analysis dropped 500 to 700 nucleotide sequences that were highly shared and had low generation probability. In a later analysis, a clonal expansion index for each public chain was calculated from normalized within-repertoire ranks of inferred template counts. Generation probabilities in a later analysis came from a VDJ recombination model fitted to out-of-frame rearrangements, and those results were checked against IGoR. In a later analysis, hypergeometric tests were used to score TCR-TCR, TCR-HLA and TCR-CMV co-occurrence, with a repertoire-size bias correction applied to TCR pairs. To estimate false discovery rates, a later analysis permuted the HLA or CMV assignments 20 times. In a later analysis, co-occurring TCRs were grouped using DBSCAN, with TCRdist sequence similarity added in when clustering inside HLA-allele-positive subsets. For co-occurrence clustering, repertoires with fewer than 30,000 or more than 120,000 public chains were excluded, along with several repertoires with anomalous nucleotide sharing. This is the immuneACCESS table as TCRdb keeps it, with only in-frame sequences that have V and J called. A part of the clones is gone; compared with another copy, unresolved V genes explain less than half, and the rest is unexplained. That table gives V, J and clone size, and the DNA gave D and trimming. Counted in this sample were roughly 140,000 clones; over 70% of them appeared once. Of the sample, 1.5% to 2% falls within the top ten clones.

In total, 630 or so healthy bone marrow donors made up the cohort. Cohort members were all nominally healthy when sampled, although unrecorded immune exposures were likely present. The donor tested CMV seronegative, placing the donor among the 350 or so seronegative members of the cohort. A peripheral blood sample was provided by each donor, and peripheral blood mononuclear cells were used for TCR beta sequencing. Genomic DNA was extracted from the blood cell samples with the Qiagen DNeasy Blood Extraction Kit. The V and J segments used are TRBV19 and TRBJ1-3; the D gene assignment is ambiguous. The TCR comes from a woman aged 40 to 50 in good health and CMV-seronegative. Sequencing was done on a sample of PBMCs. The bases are TGTGCCAGTAGTGCCATGAGTGGAAACACCATATATTTT. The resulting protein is CASSAMSGNTIYF.